The next 16 T cell receptor beta chains were all read from a single sample in a study of tumor-infiltrating lymphocytes in primary liver carcinoma. Total RNA (around 500 ng) served as template for TCR beta cDNA synthesis primed by a constant-region primer. Library construction for TCR beta comprised three nested multiplex PCR rounds performed with slightly modified ARM-PCR. It was with TRBV1-TRBV30 forward primers and a C-beta reverse primer that the first two PCR rounds were run, at roughly 11 cycles each. Each CDR3 protein gets one entry after TCRdb re-called the multiplex PCR reads with MiXCR. The table lists 100,000 to 150,000 distinct CDR3 sequences, 50% to 80% of them singletons, with around 8.2% in the top ten. The tissue used was unsorted bulk material of about 19-34 mg. RNA and DNA were co-extracted from it with the AllPrep DNA/RNA mini kit. The sequenced material came from liver tumor tissue from sampling region 3. Subset indicated: tumor region T3, left-lateral pole. These receptors were obtained from a woman aged 55-69 years with primary liver carcinoma and hepatitis B virus infection.

This clonotype was detected ten times or more. The rearrangement links TRBV6-1 to TRBJ1-1, with 7 bases matching TRBD1. This CDR3 contains 13 residues. The ends lost 6 bases at V and 8 bases at J; junction bases unmatched: 9. Germline-derived CDR1 and CDR2 are MNHNS and SASEGT. CDR3 sequence: CASSWTRTGEAFF. The CDR3, as DNA: TGTGCCAGCAGCTGGACCCGGACAGGAGAAGCTTTCTTT.

The V call is TRBV11-2, the J call TRBJ2-3; TRBD2 matches 7 bases. Germline CDR1 reads SGHAT; CDR2 reads FQNNGV. J was trimmed by 15 bases and V by 7 bases; bases with no gene match: 19. The CDR3 contains 14 residues. CDR3 sequence reads: CASNSAGVTDMQYF. The CDR3 DNA is TGTGCCAGCAACTCGGCGGGAGTCACAGATATGCAATATTTT.

Of note for this clonotype: Germline and junction disagree at one end, which may indicate a read error. CDR3 nucleotide sequence: TGCGCCAGCAGCTTAGCGGGAGGACCGCTTGAGCGGTTCTTC. Translation: CASSLAGGPLERFF. The chain couples TRBV11-2 to TRBJ2-1; TRBD2 matches at 10 bases. This CDR3 has 14 residues. Germline values: CDR1 SGHAT, CDR2 FQNNGV.

This clonotype has only a few counts. A read error may explain this, as a much larger clone is one base away. J is TRBJ1-4 and V is TRBV5-4; D is undetermined. Germline CDR1 reads SGHNT; CDR2 reads YYREEE (reference sequence). The CDR3 is 13 amino acids. CDR3 nucleotides: TGTGTCAGCAGCTTCACAACTAATGAAAAACTGTTTTTT. This codes for CVSSFTTNEKLFF.

Turning to this clonotype: At one boundary the junction diverges from the germline segment, which might be a read error. The chain couples TRBV11-2 to TRBJ2-3; 7 nucleotides line up with TRBD2. CDR1 and CDR2 from the germline V gene are SGHAT and FQNNGV. This CDR3 is 13 amino acids long. The CDR3 is CANSLRLADTQYF. The CDR3 DNA is TGTGCCAACAGCCTACGACTAGCAGACACGCAGTATTTT. Full variable domain (remainder filled in from reference TRBV11-2 and TRBJ2-3): EAGVAQSPRYKIIEKRQSVAFWCNPISGHATLYWYQQILGQGPKLLIQFQNNGVVDDSQLPKDRFSAERLKGVDSTLKIQPAKLEDSAVYLCANSLRLADTQYFGPGTRLTVL.

This clonotype was detected ten times or more. The chain employs TRBV5-4 and TRBJ2-2; D might be TRBD1 (6 bases). The CDR3 has 15 residues. Germline CDR1 and CDR2: SGHNT and YYREEE (reference sequence). Trimming took 4 bases from V and 4 from J, leaving 14 bases between them. CDR3 bases: TGTGCCAGCAGCCAAACAGGGTTCGGCACCGGGGAGCTGTTTTTT. Translated: CASSQTGFGTGELFF.

Notes on this clonotype: One end of the junction varies from germline; a read error may be responsible. V is TRBV11-3 and J is TRBJ2-7, with a possible D match to TRBD1 (6 bases). Per germline, CDR1 SGHNT and CDR2 YENEEA. This CDR3 is 15 amino acids long. CDR3 region: CAGSTGTRGNYEQYF. DNA of the CDR3: TGTGCCGGCAGCACCGGGACAAGGGGCAACTACGAGCAGTACTTC.

Of note for this clonotype: This is likely a read error, given that the CDR3 carries no conserved phenylalanine or tryptophan at its end. The DNA is omitted, as the CDR3 cannot be located on it reliably, and the CDR3 follows TCRdb's listing. V gene TRBV12-3 or TRBV12-4 combines with J gene TRBJ2-1. Ends included, the CDR3 has 13 residues. CDR3 sequence: CTSSLDRGNEQLL.

Turning to this clonotype: Being one base from a much bigger clone, this may be a read error. This sequence joins TRBV6-5 and TRBJ1-6, with 7 nucleotides matching TRBD1. The CDR3 contains 14 residues. From germline, CDR1 is MNHEY and CDR2 SVGAGI. Germline trimming cut 6 bases from V and 4 bases from J; bases unmatched to any gene: 3. CDR3 protein: CASSLGQYNSPLHF. The DNA of the CDR3 is TGTGCCAGCAGCCTGGGACAGTATAATTCACCCCTCCACTTT.

This clonotype was observed a handful of times. A read error may explain this, as a much larger clone is one base away. J is TRBJ2-1 and V is TRBV29-1; 8 positions agree with TRBD1. This CDR3 is built from 12 residues. In germline, CDR1 is SQVTM, CDR2 ANQGSEA. CDR3 residues: CSVNQGANERFF. In nucleotides, the CDR3 is TGCAGCGTAAACCAGGGGGCCAATGAGCGGTTCTTC.

The chain is built from TRBV10-3 and TRBJ2-3, with D perhaps assigned TRBD1 or TRBD2 (5 bases each). Germline V CDR1 and CDR2: ENHRY, SYGVKD. Trimming removed 6 bases at V and 3 bases at J, with 13 bases between. This CDR3 contains 14 residues. CDR3 residues: CAISAGAGTDTQYF. CDR3 in DNA: TGTGCCATCAGCGCCGGGGCAGGGACAGATACGCAGTATTTT.

About this clonotype itself: A junction boundary mismatches the germline segment, possibly from a read error. This rearrangement joins TRBV12-3 or TRBV12-4 to TRBJ1-5; D unclear. CDR3 length: 14 residues. In DNA, the CDR3 is TGTGCCAGCAGTTTACAGGCACACAATCAGCCCCGGCATTTT. Protein product: CASSLQAHNQPRHF.

This clonotype is categorized as medium-sized. This chain joins TRBV11-2 and TRBJ1-2; D uncertain. V was clipped by 4 bases and J by 4 bases, with 7 bases between them. This CDR3 has 12 amino acids. Germline assignment: CDR1 SGHAT and CDR2 FQNNGV. The CDR3 spells CASSYRTYGYTF. In DNA, the CDR3 is TGTGCCAGCAGCTATCGGACCTATGGCTACACCTTC.

On this clonotype: Because it lacks the conserved phenylalanine or tryptophan at the end, this CDR3 is likely a read error. This chain uses TRBV6-5 with TRBJ1-6; D uncertain. V dropped 2 bases and J dropped 5 bases, with 16 bases sitting between them. CDR1 MNHEY and CDR2 SVGAGI come from the germline V gene. CDR3 size: 17 residues. CDR3 amino acids: CASSYELRRQNNSPLHY. As DNA, the CDR3 is TGTGCCAGCAGTTACGAATTGCGTAGGCAAAATAATTCACCCCTCCACTAT.

The CDR3: CAGSLRGYNEQFF. CDR3 nucleotide sequence: TGTGCCGGTAGCTTACGAGGCTACAATGAGCAGTTCTTC. The chain carries TRBV11-3 and TRBJ2-1; no clear D. Trimming took off 11 bases at V and 3 bases at J, with 14 bases between the two ends. The CDR3 runs to 13 residues. Germline V gives CDR1 SGHNT, CDR2 YENEEA.

The sample holds one count of this clonotype. Its ends do not fully match the called genes, so a read error is possible. This chain uses TRBV24-1 with TRBJ2-5; D uncertain. Germline V gene data show CDR1 as KGHDR and CDR2 as SFDVKD. The CDR3 sequence is 15 residues long. CDR3 sequence: CPTSDRQEHQETQYF. The CDR3 DNA reads TGTCCCACCAGTGATCGGCAGGAGCACCAAGAGACCCAGTACTTC.